The clone carrying this TCR beta chain has only one observation. The antigen remains undetermined. This record comes from a study of STAT5B mutations in CD4+ large granular lymphocyte leukemia. Overall study findings and caveats: Top patient clones used TRBV06 genes more often: 8/27 versus 2/35 in controls. Main leukemic clonotypes were patient-specific, but about 26% appeared at low frequency elsewhere. Patient CD4-sorted repertoires stayed more clonal than healthy ones after leukemic-clone removal.

Repertoires were generated with immunoSEQ multiplex PCR, while TCRdb's copy carries only in-frame clones and drops some. The sample shows 25,000 to 30,000 clones, under 80% of them seen only once. V dropped 2 bases and J dropped 0; count of bases not matched to a gene: 8. The germline V gene encodes CDR1 MNHNS and CDR2 SASEGT. The CDR3 loop spans 19 amino acids. The sample was CD4+ T cells from blood buffy coats. The gene calls are TRBV6-1 and TRBJ2-3; 13 nucleotides match TRBD2. The TCR originated in a human donor in good health. The CDR3 loop reads CASSEFGLAGVISTDTQYF. CDR3 DNA sequence: TGTGCCAGCAGTGAATTTGGACTAGCGGGAGTGATTAGCACAGATACGCAGTATTTT.